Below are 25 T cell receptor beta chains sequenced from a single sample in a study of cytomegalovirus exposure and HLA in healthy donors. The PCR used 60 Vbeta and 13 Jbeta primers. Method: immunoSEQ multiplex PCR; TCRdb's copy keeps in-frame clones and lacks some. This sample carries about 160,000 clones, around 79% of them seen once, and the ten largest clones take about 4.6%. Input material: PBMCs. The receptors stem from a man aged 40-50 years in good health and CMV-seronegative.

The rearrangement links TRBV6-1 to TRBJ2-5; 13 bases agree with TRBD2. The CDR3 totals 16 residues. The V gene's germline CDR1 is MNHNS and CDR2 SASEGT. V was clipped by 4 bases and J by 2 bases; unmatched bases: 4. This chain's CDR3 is CASSVEGLAGQETQYF. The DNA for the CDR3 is TGTGCCAGCAGTGTCGAGGGACTAGCGGGGCAAGAGACCCAGTACTTC.

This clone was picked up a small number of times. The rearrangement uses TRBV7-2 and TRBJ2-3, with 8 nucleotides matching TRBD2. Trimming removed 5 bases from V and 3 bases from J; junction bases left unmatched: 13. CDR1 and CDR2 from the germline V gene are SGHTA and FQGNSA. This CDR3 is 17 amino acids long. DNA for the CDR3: TGTGCCAGCAGCCTCGTTACGGGACTAGGAGGGACAGATACGCAGTATTTT. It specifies CASSLVTGLGGTDTQYF.

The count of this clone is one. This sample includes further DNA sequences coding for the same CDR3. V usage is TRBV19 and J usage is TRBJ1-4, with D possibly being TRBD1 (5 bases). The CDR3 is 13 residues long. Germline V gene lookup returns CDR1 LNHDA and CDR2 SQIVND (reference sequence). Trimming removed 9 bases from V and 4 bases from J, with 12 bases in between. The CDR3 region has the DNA TGTGCCAGCTCCGACAGCCTTAATGAAAAACTGTTTTTT. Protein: CASSDSLNEKLFF.

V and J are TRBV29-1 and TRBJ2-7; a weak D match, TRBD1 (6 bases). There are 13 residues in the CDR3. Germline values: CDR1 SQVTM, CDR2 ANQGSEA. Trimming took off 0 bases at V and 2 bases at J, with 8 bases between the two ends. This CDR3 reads CSVEEGDTYEQYF. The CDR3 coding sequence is TGCAGCGTTGAAGAAGGGGACACCTACGAGCAGTACTTC.

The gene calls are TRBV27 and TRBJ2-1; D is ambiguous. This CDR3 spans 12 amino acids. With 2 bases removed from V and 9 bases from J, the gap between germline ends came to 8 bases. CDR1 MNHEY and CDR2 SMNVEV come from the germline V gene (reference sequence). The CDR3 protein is CASSLNRSEQFF. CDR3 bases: TGTGCCAGCAGTTTAAATCGCAGTGAGCAGTTCTTC.

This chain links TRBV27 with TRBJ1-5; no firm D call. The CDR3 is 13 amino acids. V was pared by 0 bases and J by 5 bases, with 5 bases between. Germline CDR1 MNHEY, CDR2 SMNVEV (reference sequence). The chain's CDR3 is CASSLSEDQPQHF. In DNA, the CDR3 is TGTGCCAGCAGTTTATCGGAGGATCAGCCCCAGCATTTT.

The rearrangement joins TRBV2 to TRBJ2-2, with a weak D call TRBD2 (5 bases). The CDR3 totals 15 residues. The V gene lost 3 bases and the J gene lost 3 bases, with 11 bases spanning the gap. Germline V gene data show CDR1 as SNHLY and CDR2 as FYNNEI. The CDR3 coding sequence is TGTGCCAGCAGTGAGTCTCGGGGATACACCGGGGAGCTGTTTTTT. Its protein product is CASSESRGYTGELFF.

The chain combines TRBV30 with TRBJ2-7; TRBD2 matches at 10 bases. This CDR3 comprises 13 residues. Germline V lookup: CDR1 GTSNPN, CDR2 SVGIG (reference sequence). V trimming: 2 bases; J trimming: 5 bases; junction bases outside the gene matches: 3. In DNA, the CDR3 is TGTGCCTGGAGTAGCGGGGGGGGCGACGAGCAGTACTTC. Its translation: CAWSSGGGDEQYF.

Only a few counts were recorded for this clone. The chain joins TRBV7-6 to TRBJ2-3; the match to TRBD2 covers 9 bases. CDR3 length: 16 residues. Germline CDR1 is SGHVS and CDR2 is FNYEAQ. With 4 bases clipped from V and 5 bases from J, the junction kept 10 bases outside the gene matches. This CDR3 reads CASSSRRGGGGDTQYF. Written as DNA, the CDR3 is TGTGCCAGCAGCTCCCGGAGGGGCGGGGGGGGAGATACGCAGTATTTT.

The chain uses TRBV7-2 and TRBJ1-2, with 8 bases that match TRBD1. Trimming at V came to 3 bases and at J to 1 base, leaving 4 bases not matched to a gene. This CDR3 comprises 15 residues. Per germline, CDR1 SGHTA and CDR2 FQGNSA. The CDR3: CASSFTGGYNYGYTF. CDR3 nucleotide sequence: TGTGCCAGCAGCTTTACAGGGGGGTATAACTATGGCTACACCTTC.

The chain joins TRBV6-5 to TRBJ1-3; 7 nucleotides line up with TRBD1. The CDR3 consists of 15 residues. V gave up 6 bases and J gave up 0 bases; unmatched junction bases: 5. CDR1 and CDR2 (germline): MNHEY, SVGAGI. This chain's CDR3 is CASRRQGGSGNTIYF. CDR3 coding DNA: TGTGCCAGCAGAAGACAGGGTGGCTCTGGAAACACCATATATTTT.

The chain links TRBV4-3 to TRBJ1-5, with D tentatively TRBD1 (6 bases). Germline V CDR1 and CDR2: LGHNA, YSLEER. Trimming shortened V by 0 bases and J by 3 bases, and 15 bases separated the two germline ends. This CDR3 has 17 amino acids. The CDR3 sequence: CASSQEARTVSNQPQHF. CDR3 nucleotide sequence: TGCGCCAGCAGCCAAGAAGCCCGGACAGTGTCCAATCAGCCCCAGCATTTT.

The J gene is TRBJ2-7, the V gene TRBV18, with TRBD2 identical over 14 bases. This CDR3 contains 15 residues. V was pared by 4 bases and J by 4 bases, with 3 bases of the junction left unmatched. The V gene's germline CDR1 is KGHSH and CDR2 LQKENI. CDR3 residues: CASSRTSGGIYEQYF. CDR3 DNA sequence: TGTGCCAGCTCACGGACTAGCGGGGGGATTTACGAGCAGTACTTC.

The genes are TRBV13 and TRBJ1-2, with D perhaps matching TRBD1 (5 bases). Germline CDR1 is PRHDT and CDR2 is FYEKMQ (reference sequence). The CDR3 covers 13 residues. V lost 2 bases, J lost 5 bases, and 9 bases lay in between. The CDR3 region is CASSLKGSYGYTF. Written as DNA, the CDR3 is TGTGCCAGCAGCTTAAAGGGGTCGTATGGCTACACCTTC.

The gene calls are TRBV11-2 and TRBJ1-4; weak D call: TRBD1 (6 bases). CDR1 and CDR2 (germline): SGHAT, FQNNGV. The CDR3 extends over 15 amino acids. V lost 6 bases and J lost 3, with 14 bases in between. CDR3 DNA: TGTGCCAGCAGTATACAGGGAAACCCTAATGAAAAACTGTTTTTT. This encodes CASSIQGNPNEKLFF.

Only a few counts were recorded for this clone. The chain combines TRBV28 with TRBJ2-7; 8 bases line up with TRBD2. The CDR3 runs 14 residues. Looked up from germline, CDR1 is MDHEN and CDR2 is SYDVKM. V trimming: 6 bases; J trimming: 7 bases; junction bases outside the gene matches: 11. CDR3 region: CASSRGGASEEQYF. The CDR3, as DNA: TGTGCCAGCAGCCGGGGGGGGGCGTCCGAAGAGCAGTACTTC. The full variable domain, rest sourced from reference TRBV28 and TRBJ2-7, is DVKVTQSSRYLVKRTGEKVFLECVQDMDHENMFWYRQDPGLGLRLIYFSYDVKMKEKGDIPEGYSVSREKKERFSLILESASTNQTSMYLCASSRGGASEEQYFGPGTRLTVT.

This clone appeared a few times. The CDR3 sequence: CASSLETGGWYTEAFF. The CDR3 nucleotides read TGTGCCAGCAGCTTAGAGACAGGGGGCTGGTACACTGAAGCTTTCTTT. This chain uses TRBV11-2 with TRBJ1-1; 10 bases map to TRBD1. The junction had 4 bases not matched to a gene; V was cut back by 0 bases and J by 3 bases. CDR3 length equals 16 residues. The germline V gene has CDR1 SGHAT and CDR2 FQNNGV.

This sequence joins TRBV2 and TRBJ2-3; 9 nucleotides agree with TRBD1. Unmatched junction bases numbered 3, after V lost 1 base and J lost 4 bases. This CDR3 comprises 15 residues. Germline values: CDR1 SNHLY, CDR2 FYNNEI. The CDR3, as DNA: TGTGCCAGCAGTGAAGTCGGACAGGGGCCAGATACGCAGTATTTT. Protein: CASSEVGQGPDTQYF.

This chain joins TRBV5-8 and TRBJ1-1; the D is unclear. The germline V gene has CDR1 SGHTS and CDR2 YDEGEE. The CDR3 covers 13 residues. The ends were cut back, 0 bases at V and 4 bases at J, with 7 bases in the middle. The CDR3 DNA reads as TGTGCCAGCAGCTTGGAATATAGCACTGAAGCTTTCTTT. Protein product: CASSLEYSTEAFF.

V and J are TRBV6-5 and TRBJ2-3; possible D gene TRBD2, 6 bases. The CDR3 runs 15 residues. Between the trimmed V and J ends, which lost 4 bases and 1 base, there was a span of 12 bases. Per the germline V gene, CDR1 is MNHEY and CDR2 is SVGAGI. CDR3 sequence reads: CASSSRLVGTDTQYF. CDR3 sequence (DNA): TGTGCCAGCAGTTCTAGACTAGTGGGCACAGATACGCAGTATTTT.

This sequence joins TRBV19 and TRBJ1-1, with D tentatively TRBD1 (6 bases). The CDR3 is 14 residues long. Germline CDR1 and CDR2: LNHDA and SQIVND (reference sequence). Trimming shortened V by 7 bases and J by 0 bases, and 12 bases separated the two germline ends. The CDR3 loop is CASKARGVNTEAFF. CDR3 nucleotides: TGTGCCAGTAAGGCCAGGGGAGTGAACACTGAAGCTTTCTTT.

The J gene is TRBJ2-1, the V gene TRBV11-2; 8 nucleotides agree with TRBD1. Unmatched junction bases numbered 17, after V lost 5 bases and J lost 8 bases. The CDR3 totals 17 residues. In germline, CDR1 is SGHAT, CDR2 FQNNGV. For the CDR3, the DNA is TGTGCCAGCAGCGTGACAGGGGATGCCCCCTCCTTCGATGAGCAGTTCTTC. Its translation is CASSVTGDAPSFDEQFF.

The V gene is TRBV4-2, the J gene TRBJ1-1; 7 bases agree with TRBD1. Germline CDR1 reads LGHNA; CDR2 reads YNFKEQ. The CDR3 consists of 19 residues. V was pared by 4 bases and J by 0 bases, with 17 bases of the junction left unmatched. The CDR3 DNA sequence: TGTGCCAGCAGCCGACGTTCCGGGACAGCTGTGCCTTTGAACACTGAAGCTTTCTTT. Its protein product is CASSRRSGTAVPLNTEAFF.

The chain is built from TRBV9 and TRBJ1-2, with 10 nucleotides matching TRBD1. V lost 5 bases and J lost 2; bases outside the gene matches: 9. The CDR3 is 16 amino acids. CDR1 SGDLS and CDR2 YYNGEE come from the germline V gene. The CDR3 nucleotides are TGTGCCAGCAGTTACGGACAGGGGGTGGGGAACTATGGCTACACCTTC. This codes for CASSYGQGVGNYGYTF.

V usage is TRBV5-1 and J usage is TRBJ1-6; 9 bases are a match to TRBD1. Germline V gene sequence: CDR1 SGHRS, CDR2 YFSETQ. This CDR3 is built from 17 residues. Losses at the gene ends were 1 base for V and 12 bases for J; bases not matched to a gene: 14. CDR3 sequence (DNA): TGCGCCAGCAGCTTGTATGGGGCCGGGACAGGGTGGGAACCCCTCCACTTT. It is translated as CASSLYGAGTGWEPLHF.